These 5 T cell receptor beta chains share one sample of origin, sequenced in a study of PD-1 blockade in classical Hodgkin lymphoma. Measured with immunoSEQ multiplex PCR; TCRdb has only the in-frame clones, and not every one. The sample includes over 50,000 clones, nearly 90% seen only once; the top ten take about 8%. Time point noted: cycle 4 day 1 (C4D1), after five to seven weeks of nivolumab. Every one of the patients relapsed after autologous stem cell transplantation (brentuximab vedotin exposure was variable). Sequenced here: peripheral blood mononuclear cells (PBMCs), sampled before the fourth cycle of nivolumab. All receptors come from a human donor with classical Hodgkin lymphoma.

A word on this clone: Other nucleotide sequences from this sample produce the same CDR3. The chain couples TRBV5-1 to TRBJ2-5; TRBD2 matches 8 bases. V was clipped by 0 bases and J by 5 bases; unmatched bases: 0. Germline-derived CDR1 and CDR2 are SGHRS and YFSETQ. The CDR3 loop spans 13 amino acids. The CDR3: CASSLGGGETQYF. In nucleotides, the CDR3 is TGCGCCAGCAGCTTGGGCGGGGGGGAGACCCAGTACTTC.

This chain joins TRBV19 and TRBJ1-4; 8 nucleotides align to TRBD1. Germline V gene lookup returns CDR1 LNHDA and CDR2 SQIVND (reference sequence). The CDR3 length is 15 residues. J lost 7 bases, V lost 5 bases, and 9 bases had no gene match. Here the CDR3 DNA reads TGTGCCAGTAGTTTCCTGCGGACAGGGACTGAAAAACTGTTTTTT. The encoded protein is CASSFLRTGTEKLFF.

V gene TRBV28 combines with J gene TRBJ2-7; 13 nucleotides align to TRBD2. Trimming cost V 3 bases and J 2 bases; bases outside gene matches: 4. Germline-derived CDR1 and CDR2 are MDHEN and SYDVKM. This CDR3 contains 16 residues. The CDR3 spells CASSLAGLAGTYEQYF. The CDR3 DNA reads TGTGCCAGCAGTTTGGCGGGACTAGCGGGGACCTACGAGCAGTACTTC.

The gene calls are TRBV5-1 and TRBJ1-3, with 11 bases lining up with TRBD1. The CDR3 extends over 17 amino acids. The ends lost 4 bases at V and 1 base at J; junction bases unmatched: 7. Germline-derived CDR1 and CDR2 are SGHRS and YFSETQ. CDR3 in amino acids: CASSPRDRGISGNTIYF. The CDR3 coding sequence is TGCGCCAGCAGCCCCCGGGACAGGGGGATTTCTGGAAACACCATATATTTT.

CDR3 coding DNA: TGTGCCTGGAGCGTTAACCGAATGAACACTGAAGCTTTCTTT. It translates to CAWSVNRMNTEAFF. V and J are TRBV30 and TRBJ1-1; D gene ambiguous. Germline V gives CDR1 GTSNPN, CDR2 SVGIG (reference sequence). CDR3 length: 14 amino acids. Trimming took 3 bases from V and 0 from J, leaving 11 bases between them.